The clone carrying this T cell receptor (beta chain) has a count of ten or more. This CDR3 spans 16 amino acids. The germline CDR1 and CDR2 sequences are SGHRS and YFSETQ. V lost 5 bases and J lost 6, with 20 bases in between. Unique molecular identifiers featured in how the TCRbeta library was prepared. TCRdb re-called the PCR reads through MiXCR, storing one row per CDR3 protein. The sample shows about 460,000 distinct CDR3 sequences, 9.5% to 15% of them seen only once. This entry belongs to a study of T-cell reconstitution after alpha-beta-depleted transplantation in children. The chain has TRBV5-1 and TRBJ2-2; D may match TRBD1 or TRBD2 (5 bases each). Here the sequenced sample was PBMCs from the stem cell graft donor, taken from the stem cell graft. This receptor was taken from a human donor who donated a stem cell graft to a child with combined immunodeficiency. The CDR3 sequence: CASSYPRDGPPGELFF. CDR3 coding DNA: TGCGCCAGCAGTTATCCCCGGGACGGTCCTCCCGGGGAGCTGTTTTTT.